The 4 T cell receptor beta chains listed next were all sequenced from one sample in a study of cytotoxic CD8 clonotypes in ibrutinib-treated CLL. TCRdb keeps only in-frame clones here, not all; method: immunoSEQ multiplex PCR. The data contain 300,000 to 350,000 clones, about 77% of them singletons. Source: PBMCs, taken before ibrutinib treatment. Every receptor here comes from a human donor with chronic lymphocytic leukemia.

The V and J genes are TRBV11-1 and TRBJ2-3, with TRBD2 matching over 8 bases. The CDR3 extends over 11 amino acids. The germline gives CDR1 SGHAT, CDR2 FQDESV (reference sequence). Losses at the gene ends were 4 bases for V and 12 bases for J; bases not matched to a gene: 3. CDR3 loop: CASSSGTSQYF. The CDR3 DNA reads TGTGCCAGCAGCTCCGGGACTAGTCAGTATTTT.

The chain has TRBV9 and TRBJ2-5; 9 bases fit TRBD2. V was clipped by 3 bases and J by 5 bases; unmatched bases: 11. The CDR3 has 16 residues. Germline CDR1 reads SGDLS; CDR2 reads YYNGEE. The DNA for the CDR3 is TGTGCCAGCAGCGCCAACGTAGCGGGAGAAGGGGAGACCCAGTACTTC. It is translated as CASSANVAGEGETQYF.

This rearrangement joins TRBV7-2 to TRBJ2-2, with D possibly TRBD2 on 5 matching bases. CDR1 and CDR2 from the germline V gene are SGHTA and FQGNSA. The CDR3 consists of 13 residues. V was cut by 4 bases and J by 6 bases, with 9 bases left in between. This chain's CDR3 is CASSSDYAGELFF. Written as DNA, the CDR3 is TGTGCCAGCAGCTCAGACTACGCCGGGGAGCTGTTTTTT. The full variable domain, in which reference TRBV7-2 and TRBJ2-2 provide the parts outside the CDR3, is GAGVSQSPSNKVTEKGKDVELRCDPISGHTALYWYRQSLGQGLEFLIYFQGNSAPDKSGLPSDRFSAERTGGSVSTLTIQRTQQEDSAVYLCASSSDYAGELFFGEGSRLTVL.

This clone was detected only a few times. The rearrangement links TRBV11-2 to TRBJ1-2, with 7 bases that match TRBD1. From germline, CDR1 is SGHAT and CDR2 FQNNGV. The V gene end was trimmed by 1 base and the J gene end by 0 bases; junction bases not matched to a gene: 5. The CDR3 runs 16 residues. The chain's CDR3 is CASSLVRGRSNYGYTF. CDR3 DNA: TGTGCCAGCAGCTTAGTCAGGGGGAGATCTAACTATGGCTACACCTTC.